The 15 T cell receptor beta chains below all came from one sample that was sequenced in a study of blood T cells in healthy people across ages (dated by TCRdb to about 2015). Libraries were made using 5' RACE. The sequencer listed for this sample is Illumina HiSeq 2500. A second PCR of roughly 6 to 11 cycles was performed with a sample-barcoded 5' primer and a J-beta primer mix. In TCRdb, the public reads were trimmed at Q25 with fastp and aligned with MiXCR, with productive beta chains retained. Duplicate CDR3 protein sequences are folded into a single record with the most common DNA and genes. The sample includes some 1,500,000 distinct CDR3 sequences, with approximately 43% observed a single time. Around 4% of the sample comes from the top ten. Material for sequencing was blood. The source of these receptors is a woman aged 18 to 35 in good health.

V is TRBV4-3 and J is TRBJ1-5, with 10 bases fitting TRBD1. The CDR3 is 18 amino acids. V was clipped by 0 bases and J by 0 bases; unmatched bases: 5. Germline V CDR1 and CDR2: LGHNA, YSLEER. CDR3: CASSQDPTGGYSNQPQHF. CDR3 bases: TGCGCCAGCAGCCAAGATCCGACAGGGGGCTATAGCAATCAGCCCCAGCATTTT.

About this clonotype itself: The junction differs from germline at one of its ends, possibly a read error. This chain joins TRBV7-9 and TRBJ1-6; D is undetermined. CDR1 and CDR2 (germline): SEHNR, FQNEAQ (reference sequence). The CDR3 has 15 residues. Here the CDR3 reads CVSSLHSSYNSPLHF. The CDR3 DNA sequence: TGTGTCAGCAGCTTACACTCCTCCTATAATTCACCCCTCCACTTT.

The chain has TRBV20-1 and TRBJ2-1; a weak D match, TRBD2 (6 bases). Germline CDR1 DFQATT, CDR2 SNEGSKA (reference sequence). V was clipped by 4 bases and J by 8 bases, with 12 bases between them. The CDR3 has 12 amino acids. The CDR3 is CSATDYTHEQFF. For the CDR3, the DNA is TGCAGTGCTACGGACTACACCCATGAGCAGTTCTTC.

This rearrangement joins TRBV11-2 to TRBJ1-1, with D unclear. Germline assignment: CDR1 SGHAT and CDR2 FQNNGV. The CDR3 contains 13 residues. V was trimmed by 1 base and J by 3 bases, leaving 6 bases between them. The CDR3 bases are TGTGCCAGCAGCTTAGTCCAATACACTGAAGCTTTCTTT. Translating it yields CASSLVQYTEAFF.

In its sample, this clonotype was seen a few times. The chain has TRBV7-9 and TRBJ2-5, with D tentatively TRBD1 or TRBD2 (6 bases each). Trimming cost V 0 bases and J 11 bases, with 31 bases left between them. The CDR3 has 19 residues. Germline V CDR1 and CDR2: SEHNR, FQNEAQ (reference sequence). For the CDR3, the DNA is TGTGCCAGCAGCTTAGCTAGGAGGGGGTTGGGTTCTACGAACAATGAGCAGTACTTC. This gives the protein CASSLARRGLGSTNNEQYF. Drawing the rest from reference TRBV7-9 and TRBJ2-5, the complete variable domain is DTGVSQNPRHKITKRGQNVTFRCDPISEHNRLYWYRQTLGQGPEFLTYFQNEAQLEKSRLLSDRFSAERPKGSFSTLEIQRTEQGDSAMYLCASSLARRGLGSTNNEQYFGPGTRLLVL.

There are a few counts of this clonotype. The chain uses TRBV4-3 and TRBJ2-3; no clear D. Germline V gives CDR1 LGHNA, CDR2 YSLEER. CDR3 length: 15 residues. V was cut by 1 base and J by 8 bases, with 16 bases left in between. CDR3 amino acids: CASSQVASAPATQYF. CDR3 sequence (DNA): TGCGCCAGCAGCCAAGTTGCGAGTGCCCCCGCTACGCAGTATTTT.

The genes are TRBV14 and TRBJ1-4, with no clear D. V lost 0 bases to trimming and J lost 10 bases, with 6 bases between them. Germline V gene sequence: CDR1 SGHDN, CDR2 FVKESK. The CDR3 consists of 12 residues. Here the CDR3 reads CASSQDSRKLFF. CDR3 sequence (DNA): TGTGCCAGCAGCCAAGATTCGAGAAAACTGTTTTTT.

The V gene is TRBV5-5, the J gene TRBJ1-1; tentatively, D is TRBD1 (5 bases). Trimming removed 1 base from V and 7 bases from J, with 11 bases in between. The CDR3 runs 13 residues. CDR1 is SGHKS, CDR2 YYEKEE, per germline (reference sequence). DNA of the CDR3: TGTGCCAGCAGCTTGCGGAGGGGTGATGAAGCTTTCTTT. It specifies CASSLRRGDEAFF.

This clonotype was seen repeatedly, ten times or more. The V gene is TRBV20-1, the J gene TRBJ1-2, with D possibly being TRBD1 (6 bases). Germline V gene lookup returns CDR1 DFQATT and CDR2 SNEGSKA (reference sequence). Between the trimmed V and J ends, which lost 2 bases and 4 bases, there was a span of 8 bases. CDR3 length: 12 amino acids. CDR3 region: CSARSQGYGYTF. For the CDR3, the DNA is TGCAGTGCTAGATCACAGGGCTATGGCTACACCTTC.

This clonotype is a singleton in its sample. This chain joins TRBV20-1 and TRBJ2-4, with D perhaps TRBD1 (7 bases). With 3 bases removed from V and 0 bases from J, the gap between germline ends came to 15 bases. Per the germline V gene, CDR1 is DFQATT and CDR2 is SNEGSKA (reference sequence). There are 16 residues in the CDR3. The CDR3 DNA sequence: TGCAGTGCTAGTATGACTAGGGGGCTAGCCAAAAACATTCAGTACTTC. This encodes CSASMTRGLAKNIQYF.

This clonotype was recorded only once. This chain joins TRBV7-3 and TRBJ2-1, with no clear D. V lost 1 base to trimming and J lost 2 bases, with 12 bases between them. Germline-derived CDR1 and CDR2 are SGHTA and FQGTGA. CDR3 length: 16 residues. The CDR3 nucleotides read TGTGCCAGCAGCTTAAGTGGTGTTTCCACCTACAATGAGCAGTTCTTC. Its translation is CASSLSGVSTYNEQFF.

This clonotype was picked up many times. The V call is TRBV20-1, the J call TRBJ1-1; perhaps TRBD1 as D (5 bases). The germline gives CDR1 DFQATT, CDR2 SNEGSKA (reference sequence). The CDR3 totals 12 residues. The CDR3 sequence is CSARDGNTEAFF. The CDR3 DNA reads TGCAGCGCACGGGACGGGAACACTGAAGCTTTCTTT.

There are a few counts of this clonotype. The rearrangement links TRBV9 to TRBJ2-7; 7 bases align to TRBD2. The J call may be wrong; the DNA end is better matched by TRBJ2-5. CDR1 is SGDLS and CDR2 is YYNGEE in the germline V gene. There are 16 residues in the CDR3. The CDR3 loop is CASSVGVAGNQETQYF. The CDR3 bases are TGTGCCAGCAGCGTAGGGGTAGCGGGCAATCAAGAGACCCAGTACTTC.

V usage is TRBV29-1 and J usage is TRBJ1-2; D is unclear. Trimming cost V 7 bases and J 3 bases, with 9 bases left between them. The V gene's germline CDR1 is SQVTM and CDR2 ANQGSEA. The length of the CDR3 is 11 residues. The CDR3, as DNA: TGCAGCGCCTCTTTCTACTATGGCTACACCTTC. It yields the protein CSASFYYGYTF.

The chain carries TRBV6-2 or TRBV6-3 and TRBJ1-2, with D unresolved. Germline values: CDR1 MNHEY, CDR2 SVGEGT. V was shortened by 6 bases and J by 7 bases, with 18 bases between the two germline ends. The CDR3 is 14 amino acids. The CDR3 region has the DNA TGTGCCAGCAGCCTTCTACCTAGGGTTGGTGGCTACACCTTC. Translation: CASSLLPRVGGYTF.